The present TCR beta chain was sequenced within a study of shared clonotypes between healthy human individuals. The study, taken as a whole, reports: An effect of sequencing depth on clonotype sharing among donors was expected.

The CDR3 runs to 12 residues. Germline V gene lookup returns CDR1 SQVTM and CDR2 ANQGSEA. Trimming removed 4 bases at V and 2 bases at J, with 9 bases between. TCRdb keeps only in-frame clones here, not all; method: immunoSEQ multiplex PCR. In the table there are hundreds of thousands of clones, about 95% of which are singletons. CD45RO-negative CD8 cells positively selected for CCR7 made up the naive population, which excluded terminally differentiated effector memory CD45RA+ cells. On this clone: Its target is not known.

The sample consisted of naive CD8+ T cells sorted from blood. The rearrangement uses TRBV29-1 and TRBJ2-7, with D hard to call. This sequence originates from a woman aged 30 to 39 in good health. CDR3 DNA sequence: TGCAGCGTTGTCCCCTCCACCTACGAGCAGTACTTC. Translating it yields CSVVPSTYEQYF.